This T cell receptor beta chain comes out of a study of identical twins. Study results and caveats: Not following the same donors, the study drew its conclusions from cross-sectional statistical analysis.

Germline V gene lookup returns CDR1 DFQATT and CDR2 SNEGSKA (reference sequence). Deletions cut 0 bases from V and 0 bases from J, with 9 bases between. This CDR3 is 14 amino acids long. This clonotype has a count of ten or more. Its cognate antigen is unknown. A universal primer binding site was introduced by template switching. The final cDNA contained unique molecular identifiers. Each CDR3 protein is one row after TCRdb ran MiXCR on the 5' RACE reads. The repertoire holds around 370,000 distinct CDR3 sequences, 9% to 10% seen once, with roughly 8.9% in the top ten. The chain employs TRBV20-1 and TRBJ2-7; either TRBD1 or TRBD2 may fit D (5 bases each). Sequenced sample: naive T cells sorted from blood. The receptor comes from a woman between 50 and 59 years old in good health. CDR3 sequence (DNA): TGCAGTGCTAGAGACGGGACGGGCTCCTACGAGCAGTACTTC. This translates into CSARDGTGSYEQYF.